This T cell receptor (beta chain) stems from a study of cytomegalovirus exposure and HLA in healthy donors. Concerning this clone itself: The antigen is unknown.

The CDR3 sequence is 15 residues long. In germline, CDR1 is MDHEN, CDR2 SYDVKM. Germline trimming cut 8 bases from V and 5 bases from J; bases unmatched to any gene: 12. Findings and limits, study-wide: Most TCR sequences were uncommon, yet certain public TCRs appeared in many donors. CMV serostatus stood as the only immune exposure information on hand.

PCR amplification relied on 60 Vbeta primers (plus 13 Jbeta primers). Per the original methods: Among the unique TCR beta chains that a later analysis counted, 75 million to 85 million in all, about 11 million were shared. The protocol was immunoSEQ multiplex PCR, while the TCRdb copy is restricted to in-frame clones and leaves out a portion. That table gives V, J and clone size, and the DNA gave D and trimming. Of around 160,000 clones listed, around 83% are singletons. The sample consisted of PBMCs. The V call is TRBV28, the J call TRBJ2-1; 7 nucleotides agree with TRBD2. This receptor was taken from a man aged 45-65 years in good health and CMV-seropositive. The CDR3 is CASGQWRGGDNEQFF. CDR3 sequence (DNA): TGTGCCAGCGGGCAGTGGAGGGGAGGGGACAATGAGCAGTTCTTC.